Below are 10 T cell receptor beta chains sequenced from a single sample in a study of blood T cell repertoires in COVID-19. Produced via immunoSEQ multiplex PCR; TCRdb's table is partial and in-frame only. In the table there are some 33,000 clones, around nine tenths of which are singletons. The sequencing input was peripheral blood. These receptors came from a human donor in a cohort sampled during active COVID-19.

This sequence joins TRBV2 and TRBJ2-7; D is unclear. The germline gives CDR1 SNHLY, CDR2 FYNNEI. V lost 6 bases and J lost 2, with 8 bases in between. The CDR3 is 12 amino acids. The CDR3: CASRSSTYEQYF. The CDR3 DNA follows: TGTGCCAGCAGATCCTCTACCTACGAGCAGTACTTC.

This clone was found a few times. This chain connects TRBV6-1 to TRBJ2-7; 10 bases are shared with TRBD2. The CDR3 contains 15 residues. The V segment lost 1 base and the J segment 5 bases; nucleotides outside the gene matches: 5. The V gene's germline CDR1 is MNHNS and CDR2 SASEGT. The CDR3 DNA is TGTGCCAGCAGTGAAGAGGTAGCGGGGGGCCACGAGCAGTACTTC. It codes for CASSEEVAGGHEQYF.

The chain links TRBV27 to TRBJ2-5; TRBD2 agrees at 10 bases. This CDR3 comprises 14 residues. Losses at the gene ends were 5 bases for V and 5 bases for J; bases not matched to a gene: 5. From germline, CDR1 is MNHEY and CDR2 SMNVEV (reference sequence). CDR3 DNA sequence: TGTGCCAGCAGTGAGCGGGGGGGCTGGGAGACCCAGTACTTC. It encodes CASSERGGWETQYF.

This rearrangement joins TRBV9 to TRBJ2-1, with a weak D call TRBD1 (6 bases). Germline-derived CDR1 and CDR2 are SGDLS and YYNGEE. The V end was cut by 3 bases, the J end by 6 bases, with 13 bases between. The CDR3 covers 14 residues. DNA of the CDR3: TGTGCCAGCAGCGAAGGTCTAGGGGGCAATGAGCAGTTCTTC. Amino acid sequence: CASSEGLGGNEQFF.

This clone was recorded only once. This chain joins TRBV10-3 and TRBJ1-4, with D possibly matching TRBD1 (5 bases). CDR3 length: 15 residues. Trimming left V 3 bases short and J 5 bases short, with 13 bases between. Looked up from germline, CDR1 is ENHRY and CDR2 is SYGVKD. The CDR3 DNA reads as TGTGCCATCAGTGATCCCGGGGGGGAAAATGAAAAACTGTTTTTT. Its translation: CAISDPGGENEKLFF.

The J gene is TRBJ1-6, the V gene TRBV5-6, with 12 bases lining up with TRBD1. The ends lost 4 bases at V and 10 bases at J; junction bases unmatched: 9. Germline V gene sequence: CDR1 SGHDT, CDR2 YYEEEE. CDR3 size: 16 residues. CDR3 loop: CASSAGTGGGRSPLHF. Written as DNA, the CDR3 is TGTGCCAGCAGCGCTGGGACAGGGGGCGGACGGTCACCCCTCCACTTT.

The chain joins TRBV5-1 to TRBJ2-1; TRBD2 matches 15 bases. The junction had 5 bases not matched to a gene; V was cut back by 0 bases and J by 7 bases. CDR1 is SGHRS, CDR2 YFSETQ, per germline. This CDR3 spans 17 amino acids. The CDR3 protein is CASSLVAGTSGGNEQFF. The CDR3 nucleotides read TGCGCCAGCAGCTTGGTCGCGGGGACTAGCGGGGGGAATGAGCAGTTCTTC.

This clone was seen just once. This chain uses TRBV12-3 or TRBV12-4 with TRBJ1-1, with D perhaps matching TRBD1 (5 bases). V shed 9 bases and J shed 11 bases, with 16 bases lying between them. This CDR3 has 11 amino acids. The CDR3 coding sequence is TGTGCCAGGCGGGGGGGAGCCGCCGCTTTCTTT. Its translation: CARRGGAAAFF.

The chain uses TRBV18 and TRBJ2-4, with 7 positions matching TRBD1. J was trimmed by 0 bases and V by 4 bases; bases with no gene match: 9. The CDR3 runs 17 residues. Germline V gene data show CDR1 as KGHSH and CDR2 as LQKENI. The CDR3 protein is CASSQRPGQLAKNIQYF. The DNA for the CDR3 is TGTGCCAGCTCACAAAGACCGGGACAGCTAGCCAAAAACATTCAGTACTTC.

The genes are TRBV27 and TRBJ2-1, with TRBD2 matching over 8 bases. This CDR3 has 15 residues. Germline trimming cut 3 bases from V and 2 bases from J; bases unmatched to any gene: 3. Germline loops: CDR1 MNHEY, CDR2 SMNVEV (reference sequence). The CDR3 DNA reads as TGTGCCAGCAGTTTTACGGGACTAGCCTACAATGAGCAGTTCTTC. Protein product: CASSFTGLAYNEQFF.